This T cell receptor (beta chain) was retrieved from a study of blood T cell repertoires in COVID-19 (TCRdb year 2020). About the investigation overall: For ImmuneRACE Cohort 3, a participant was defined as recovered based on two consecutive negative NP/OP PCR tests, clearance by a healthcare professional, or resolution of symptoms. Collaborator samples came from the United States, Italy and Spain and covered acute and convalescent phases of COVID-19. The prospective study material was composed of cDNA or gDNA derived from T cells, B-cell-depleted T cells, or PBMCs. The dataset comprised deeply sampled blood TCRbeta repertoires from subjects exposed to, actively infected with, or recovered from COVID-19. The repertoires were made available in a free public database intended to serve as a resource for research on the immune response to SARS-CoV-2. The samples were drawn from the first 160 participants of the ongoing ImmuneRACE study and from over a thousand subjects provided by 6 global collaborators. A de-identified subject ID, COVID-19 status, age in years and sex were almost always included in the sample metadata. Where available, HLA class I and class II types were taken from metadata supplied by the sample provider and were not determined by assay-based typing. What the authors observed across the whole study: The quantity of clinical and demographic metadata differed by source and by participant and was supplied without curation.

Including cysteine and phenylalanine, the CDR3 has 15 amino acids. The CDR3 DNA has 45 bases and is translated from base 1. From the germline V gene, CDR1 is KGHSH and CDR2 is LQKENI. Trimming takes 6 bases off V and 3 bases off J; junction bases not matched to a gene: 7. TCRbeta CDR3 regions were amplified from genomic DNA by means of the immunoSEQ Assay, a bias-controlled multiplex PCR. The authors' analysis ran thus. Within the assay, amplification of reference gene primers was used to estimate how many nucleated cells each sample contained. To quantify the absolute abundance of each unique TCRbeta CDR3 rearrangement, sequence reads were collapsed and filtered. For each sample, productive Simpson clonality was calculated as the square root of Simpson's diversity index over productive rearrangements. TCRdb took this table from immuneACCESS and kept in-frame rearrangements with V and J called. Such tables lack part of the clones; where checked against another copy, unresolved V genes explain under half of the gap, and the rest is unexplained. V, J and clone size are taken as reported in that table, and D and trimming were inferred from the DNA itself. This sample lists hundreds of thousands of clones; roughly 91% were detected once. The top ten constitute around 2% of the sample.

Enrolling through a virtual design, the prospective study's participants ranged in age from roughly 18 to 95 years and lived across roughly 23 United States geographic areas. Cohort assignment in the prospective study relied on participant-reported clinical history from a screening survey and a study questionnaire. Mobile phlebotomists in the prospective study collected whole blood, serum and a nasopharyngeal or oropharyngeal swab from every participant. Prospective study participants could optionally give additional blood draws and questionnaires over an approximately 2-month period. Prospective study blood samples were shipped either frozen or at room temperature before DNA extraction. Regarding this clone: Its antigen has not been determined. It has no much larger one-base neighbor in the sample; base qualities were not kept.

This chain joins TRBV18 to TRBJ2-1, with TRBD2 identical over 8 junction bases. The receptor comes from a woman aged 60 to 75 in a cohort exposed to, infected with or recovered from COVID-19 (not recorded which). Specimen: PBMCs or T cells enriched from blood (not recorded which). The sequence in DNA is TGTGCCAGCTCCCTCCTACTAGCGGACTACAATGAGCAGTTCTTC. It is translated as CASSLLLADYNEQFF.